This record covers a single T cell receptor (beta chain). Its antigen is as yet unknown. Germline assignment: CDR1 SGHTA and CDR2 FQGNSA. J was trimmed by 6 bases and V by 1 base; bases with no gene match: 5. This CDR3 contains 14 residues. Splitting of CD4+ cells produced CD45RA+ naive and CD45RA-negative memory subsets. The source of the sample is a study of shared clonotypes between healthy human individuals. Study observations and caveats: With several donors compared, around 4.7% of naive CD4 clonotypes were shared.

Sorted-subset replicate PCRs used 150 to 200 ng of genomic DNA. This amount corresponded to approximately 30,000 T cell genomes. Original data processing: Filtering differed for immunoSEQ, which gave only junction sequences without quality scores. TCRdb's copy holds only in-frame clones and misses some; the assay was immunoSEQ multiplex PCR. From that table come the V and J calls and clone size; the DNA was used to work out D and trimming. The sample lists under 1,100,000 clones, about 75% seen once, with less than 1.5% in the top ten. Input material: memory CD4+ T cells sorted from blood. Subset reported: CD45RA-negative fraction. The clonotype was recovered from a man between 18 and 35 years old in good health. The V call is TRBV7-2, the J call TRBJ2-5; 7 bases fit TRBD1. The chain's CDR3 is CASSLDDRVQTQYF. CDR3 in DNA: TGTGCCAGCAGCTTAGACGACAGGGTACAGACCCAGTACTTC.